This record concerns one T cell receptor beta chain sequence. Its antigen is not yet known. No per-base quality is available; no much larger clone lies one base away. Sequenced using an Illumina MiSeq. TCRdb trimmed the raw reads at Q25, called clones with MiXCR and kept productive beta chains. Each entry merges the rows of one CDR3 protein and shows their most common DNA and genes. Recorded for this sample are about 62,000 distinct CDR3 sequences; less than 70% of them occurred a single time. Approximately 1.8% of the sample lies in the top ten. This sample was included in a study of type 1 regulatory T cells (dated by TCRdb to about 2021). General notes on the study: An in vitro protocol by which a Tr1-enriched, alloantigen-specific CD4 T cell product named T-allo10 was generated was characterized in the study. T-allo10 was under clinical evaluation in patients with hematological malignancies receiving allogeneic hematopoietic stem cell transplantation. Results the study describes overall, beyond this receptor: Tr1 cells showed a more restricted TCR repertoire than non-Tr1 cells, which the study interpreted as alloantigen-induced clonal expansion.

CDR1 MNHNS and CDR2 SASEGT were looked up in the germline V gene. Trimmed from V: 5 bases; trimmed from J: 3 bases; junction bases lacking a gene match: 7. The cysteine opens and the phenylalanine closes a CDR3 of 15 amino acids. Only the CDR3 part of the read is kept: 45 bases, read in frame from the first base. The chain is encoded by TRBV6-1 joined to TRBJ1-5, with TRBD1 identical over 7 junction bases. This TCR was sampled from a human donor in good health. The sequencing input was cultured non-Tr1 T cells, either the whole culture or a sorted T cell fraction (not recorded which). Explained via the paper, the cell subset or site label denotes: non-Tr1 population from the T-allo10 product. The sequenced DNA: TGTGCCAGCAGTCCGACAGGGACGTACAATCAGCCCCAGCATTTT. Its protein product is CASSPTGTYNQPQHF.